Sequencing of this T cell receptor beta chain was carried out in a study of T cells expressing NK-cell markers. Study as a whole: It was sorted CD3+CD56-NKG2C+, CD3+CD56+NKG2C- and CD3+CD56+NKG2C+ T cells that provided the TCR beta repertoires. The study, taken as a whole, reports: Clones of NKG2C+ T cells that had expanded were of unclear HCMV specificity. Leadership of the CD3+CD56-NKG2C+ fraction also belonged to these clonotypes in a handful of donors. In a group of several donors, dominant NKG2C+ clonotypes represented about 1.0-8% of CD8+ T cells.

CDR3 size: 14 residues. The germline V gene encodes CDR1 LGHDT and CDR2 YNNKEL (reference sequence). From the 5' RACE reads, TCRdb lists one entry per CDR3 protein and no DNA. Recorded for this sample: approximately 460,000 distinct CDR3 sequences. With respect to this clonotype: The target antigen is unknown.

The TCR was taken from a woman between 18 and 69 years old in good health. This sequence joins TRBV3-1 and TRBJ1-1; the TCRdb D gene call, TRBD1, has no DNA to confirm it. Sequenced: blood T cells: a sorted CD56 or NKG2C T cell subset, CD4+ or CD8+ T cells, or bulk PBMC T cells (not recorded which). This CDR3 is CASSQRQANTEAFF.